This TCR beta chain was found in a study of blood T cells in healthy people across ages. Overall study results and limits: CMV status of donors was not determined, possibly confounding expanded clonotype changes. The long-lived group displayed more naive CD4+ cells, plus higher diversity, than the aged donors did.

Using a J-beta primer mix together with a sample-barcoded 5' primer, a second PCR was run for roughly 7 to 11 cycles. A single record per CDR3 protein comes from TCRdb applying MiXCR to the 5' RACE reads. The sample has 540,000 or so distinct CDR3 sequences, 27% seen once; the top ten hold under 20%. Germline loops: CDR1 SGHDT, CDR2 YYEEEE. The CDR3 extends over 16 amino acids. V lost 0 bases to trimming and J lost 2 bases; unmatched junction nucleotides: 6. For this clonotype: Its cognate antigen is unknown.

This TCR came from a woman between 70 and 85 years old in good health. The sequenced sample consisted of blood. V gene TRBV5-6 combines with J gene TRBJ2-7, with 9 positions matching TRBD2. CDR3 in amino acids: CASSLVGTSYAYEQYF. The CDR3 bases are TGTGCCAGCAGCTTGGTCGGGACTAGCTACGCCTACGAGCAGTACTTC.